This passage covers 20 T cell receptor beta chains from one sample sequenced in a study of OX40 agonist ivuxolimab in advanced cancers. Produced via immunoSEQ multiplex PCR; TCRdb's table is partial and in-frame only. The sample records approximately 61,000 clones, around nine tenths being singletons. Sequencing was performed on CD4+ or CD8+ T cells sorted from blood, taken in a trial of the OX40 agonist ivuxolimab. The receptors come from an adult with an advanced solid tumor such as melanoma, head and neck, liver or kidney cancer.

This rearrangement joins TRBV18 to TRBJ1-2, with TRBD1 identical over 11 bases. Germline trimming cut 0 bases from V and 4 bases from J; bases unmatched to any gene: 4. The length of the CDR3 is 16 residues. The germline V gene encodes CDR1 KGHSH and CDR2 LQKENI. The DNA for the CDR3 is TGTGCCAGCTCACCACCCCGGGACAGGGGGGGCTATGGCTACACCTTC. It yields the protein CASSPPRDRGGYGYTF.

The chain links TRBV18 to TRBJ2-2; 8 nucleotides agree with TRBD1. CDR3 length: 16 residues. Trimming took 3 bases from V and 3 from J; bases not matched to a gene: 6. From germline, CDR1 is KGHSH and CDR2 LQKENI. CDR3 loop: CASSPPDRGYTGELFF. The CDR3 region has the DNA TGTGCCAGCTCACCCCCTGACAGGGGATACACCGGGGAGCTGTTTTTT.

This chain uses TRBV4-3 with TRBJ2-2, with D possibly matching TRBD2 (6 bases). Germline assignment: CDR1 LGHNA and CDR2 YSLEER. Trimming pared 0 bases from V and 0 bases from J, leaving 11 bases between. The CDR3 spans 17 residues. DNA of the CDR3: TGCGCCAGCAGCCAAGACAGGACTATAGCGAACACCGGGGAGCTGTTTTTT. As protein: CASSQDRTIANTGELFF.

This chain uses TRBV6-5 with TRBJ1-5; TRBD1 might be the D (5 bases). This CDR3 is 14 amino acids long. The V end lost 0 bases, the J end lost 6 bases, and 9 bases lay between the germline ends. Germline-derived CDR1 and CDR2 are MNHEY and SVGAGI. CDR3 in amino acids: CASSYSEGSQPQHF. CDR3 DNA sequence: TGTGCCAGCAGTTACTCGGAGGGGAGTCAGCCCCAGCATTTT.

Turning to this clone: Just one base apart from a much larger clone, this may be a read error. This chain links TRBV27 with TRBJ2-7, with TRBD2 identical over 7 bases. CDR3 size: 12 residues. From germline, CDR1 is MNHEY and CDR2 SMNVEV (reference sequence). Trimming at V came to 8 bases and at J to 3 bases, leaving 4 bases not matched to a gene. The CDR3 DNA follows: TGTGCCAGCGGGAGGGCCAGCTACGAGCAGTACTTC. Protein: CASGRASYEQYF.

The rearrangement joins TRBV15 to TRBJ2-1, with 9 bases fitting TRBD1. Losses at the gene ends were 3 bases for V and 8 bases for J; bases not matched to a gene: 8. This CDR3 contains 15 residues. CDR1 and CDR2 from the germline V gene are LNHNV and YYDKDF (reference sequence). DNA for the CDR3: TGTGCCACCAGCAGCTCACAGGGGGCCTCGGATGAGCAGTTCTTC. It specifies CATSSSQGASDEQFF.

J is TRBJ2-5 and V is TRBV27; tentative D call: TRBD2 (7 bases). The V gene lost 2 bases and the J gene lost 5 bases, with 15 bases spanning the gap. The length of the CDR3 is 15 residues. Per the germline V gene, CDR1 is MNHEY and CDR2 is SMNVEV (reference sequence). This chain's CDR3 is CASSLAGAGRETQYF. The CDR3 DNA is TGTGCCAGCAGTTTAGCGGGGGCCGGGCGGGAGACCCAGTACTTC.

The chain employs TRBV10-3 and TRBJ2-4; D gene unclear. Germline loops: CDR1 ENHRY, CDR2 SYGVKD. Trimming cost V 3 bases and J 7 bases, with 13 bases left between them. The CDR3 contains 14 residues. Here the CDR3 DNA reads TGTGCCATCAGTGAATCGGGTGGCGGTAACATTCAGTACTTC. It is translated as CAISESGGGNIQYF.

CDR3 region: CASTRGRGNWEQFF. Here the CDR3 DNA reads TGTGCCAGCACCCGGGGCAGGGGGAATTGGGAGCAGTTCTTC. This chain connects TRBV6-5 to TRBJ2-1, with 7 bases fitting TRBD1. V gave up 7 bases and J gave up 10 bases; unmatched junction bases: 13. The CDR3 has 14 residues. CDR1 MNHEY and CDR2 SVGAGI come from the germline V gene.

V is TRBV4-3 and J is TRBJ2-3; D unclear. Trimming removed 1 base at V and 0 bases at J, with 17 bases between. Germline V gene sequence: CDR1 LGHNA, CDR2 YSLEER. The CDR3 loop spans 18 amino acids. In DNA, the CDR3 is TGCGCCAGCAGCCAAGTCGAATCTCGGCTGAGTAGCACAGATACGCAGTATTTT. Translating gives CASSQVESRLSSTDTQYF.

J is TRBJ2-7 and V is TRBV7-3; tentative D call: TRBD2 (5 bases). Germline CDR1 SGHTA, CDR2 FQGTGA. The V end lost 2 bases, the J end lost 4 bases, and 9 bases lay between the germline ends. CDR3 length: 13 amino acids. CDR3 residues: CASSLDYSYEQYF. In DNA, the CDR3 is TGTGCCAGCAGCTTAGACTATTCTTACGAGCAGTACTTC.

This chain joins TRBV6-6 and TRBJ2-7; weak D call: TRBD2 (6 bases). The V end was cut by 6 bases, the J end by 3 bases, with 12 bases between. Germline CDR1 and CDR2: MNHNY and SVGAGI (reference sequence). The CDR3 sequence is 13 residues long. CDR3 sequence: CASREGVNYEQYF. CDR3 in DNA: TGTGCCAGCAGGGAGGGAGTTAACTACGAGCAGTACTTC.

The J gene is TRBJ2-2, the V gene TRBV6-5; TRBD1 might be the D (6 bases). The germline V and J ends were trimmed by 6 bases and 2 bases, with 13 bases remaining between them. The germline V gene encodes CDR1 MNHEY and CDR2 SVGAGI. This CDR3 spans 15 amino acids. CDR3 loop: CASSRSDSNTGELFF. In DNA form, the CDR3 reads TGTGCCAGCAGCAGGTCGGACAGTAACACCGGGGAGCTGTTTTTT.

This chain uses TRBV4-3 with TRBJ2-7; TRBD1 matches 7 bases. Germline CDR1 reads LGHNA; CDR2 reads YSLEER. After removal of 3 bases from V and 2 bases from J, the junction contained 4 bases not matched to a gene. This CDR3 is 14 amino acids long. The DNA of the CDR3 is TGCGCCAGCAGCCAGCTGACAGGGACCTACGAGCAGTACTTC. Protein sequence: CASSQLTGTYEQYF.

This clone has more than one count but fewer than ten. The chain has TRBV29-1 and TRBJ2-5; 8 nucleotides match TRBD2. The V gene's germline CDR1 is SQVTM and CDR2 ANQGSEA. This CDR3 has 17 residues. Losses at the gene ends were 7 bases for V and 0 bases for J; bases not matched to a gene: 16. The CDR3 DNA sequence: TGCAGCGCCGAAAGAGCGGGAGTGCGGCCCTACCAAGAGACCCAGTACTTC. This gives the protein CSAERAGVRPYQETQYF. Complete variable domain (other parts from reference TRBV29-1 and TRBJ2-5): SAVISQKPSRDICQRGTSLTIQCQVDSQVTMMFWYRQQPGQSLTLIATANQGSEATYESGFVIDKFPISRPNLTFSTLTVSNMSPEDSSIYLCSAERAGVRPYQETQYFGPGTRLLVL.

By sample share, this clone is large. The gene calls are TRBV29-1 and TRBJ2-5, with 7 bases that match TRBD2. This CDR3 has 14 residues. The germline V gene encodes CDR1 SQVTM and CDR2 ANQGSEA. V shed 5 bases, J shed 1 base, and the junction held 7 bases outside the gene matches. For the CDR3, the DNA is TGCAGCGTTCCCCCTAGCGGCCCCCAAGAGACCCAGTACTTC. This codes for CSVPPSGPQETQYF.

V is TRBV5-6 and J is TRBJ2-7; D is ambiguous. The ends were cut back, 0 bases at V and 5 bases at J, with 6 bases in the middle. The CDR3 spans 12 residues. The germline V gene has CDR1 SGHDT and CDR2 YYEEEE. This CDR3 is CASSLEWDEQYF. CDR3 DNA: TGTGCCAGCAGCTTGGAGTGGGACGAGCAGTACTTC.

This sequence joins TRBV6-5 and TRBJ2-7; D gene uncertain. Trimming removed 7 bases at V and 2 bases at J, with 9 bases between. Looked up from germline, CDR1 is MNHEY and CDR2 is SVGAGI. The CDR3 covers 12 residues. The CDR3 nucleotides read TGTGCCAGCACCACTCCGGCCTACGAGCAGTACTTC. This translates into CASTTPAYEQYF.

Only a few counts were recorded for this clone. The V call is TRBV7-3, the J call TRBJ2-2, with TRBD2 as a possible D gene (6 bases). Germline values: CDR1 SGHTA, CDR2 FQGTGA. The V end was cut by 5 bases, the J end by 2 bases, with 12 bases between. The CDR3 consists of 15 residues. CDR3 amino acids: CASSAGTPNTGELFF. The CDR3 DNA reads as TGTGCCAGCAGCGCGGGGACCCCCAACACCGGGGAGCTGTTTTTT.

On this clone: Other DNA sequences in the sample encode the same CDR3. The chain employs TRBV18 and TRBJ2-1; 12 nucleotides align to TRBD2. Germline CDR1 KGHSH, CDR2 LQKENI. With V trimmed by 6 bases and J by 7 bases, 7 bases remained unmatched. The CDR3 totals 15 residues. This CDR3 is CASSPTSGSGNEQFF. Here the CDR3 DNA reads TGTGCCAGCTCGCCGACTAGCGGGAGTGGGAATGAGCAGTTCTTC. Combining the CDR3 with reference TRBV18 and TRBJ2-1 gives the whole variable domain NAGVMQNPRHLVRRRGQEARLRCSPMKGHSHVYWYRQLPEEGLKFMVYLQKENIIDESGMPKERFSAEFPKEGPSILRIQQVVRGDSAAYFCASSPTSGSGNEQFFGPGTRLTVL.